This record looks at one T cell receptor (beta chain) sequence and its context. Its matching antigen is unknown. This sample stems from a study of cytomegalovirus exposure and HLA in healthy donors. Study outcomes and limitations: Most TCR sequences were seen very rarely across donors, but some public TCRs occurred in many. Later genetic work tied a missense DCLRE1C variant to beta-chain V and J trimming. The investigators catalogued 150 to 200 TCR beta chains as cytomegalovirus-associated. It was likely that a cluster of highly shared sequence variants was a sequencing artifact.

Trimming shortened V by 6 bases and J by 8 bases, and 16 bases separated the two germline ends. This CDR3 region has 13 residues. Germline CDR1 MNHEY, CDR2 SMNVEV (reference sequence). 60 Vbeta and 13 Jbeta primers were used in PCR. Measured with immunoSEQ multiplex PCR; TCRdb has only the in-frame clones, and not every one. The sample includes about 170,000 clones, roughly 78% of them seen just once. The sequence was collected from a middle-aged man in good health and CMV-seropositive. This chain links TRBV27 with TRBJ1-1; maybe TRBD1 (5 bases). What was sequenced was PBMCs. In nucleotides, the CDR3 is TGTGCCAGCAGCAGGGCGGTGGTTTCCGAAGCTTTCTTT. It specifies CASSRAVVSEAFF.